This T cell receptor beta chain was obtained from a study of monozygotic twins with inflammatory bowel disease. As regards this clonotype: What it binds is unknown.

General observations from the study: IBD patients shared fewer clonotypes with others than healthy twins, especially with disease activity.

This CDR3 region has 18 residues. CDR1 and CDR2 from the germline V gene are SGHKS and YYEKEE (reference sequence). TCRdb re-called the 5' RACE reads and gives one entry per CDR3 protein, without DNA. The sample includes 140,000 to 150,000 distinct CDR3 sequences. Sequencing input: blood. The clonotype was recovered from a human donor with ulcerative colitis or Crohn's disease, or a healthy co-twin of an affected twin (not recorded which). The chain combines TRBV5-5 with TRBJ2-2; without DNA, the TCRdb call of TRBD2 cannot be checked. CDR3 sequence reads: CASSLQLAEITRAGELFF.